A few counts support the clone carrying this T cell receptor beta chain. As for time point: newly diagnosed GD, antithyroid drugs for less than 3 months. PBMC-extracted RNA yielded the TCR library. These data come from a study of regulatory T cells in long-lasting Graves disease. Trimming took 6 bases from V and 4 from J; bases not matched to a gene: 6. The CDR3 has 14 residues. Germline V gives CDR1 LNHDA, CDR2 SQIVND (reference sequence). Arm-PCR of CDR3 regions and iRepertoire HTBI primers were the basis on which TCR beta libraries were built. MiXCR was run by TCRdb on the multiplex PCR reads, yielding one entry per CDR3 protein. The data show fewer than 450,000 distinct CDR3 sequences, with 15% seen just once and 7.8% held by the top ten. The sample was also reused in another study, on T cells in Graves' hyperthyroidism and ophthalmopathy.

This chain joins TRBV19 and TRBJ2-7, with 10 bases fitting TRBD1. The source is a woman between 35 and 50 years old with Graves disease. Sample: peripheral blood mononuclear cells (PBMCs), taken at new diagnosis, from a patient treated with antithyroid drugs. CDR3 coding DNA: TGTGCCAGTAGGGTGGGACAGGGGATGTACGAGCAGTACTTC. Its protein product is CASRVGQGMYEQYF.